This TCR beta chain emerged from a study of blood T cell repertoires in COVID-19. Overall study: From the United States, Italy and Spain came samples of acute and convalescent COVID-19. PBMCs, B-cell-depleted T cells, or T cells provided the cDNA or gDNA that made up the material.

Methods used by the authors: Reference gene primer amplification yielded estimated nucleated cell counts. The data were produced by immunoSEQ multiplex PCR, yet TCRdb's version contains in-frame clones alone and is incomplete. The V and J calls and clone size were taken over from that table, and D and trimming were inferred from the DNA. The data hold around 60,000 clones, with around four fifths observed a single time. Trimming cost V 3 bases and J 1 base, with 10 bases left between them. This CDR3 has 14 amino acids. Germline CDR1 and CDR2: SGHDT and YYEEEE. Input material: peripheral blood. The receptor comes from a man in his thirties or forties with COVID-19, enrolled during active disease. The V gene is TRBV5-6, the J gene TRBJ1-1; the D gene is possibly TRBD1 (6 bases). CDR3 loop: CASSWGPENTEAFF. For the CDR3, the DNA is TGTGCCAGCAGCTGGGGGCCGGAGAACACTGAAGCTTTCTTT.